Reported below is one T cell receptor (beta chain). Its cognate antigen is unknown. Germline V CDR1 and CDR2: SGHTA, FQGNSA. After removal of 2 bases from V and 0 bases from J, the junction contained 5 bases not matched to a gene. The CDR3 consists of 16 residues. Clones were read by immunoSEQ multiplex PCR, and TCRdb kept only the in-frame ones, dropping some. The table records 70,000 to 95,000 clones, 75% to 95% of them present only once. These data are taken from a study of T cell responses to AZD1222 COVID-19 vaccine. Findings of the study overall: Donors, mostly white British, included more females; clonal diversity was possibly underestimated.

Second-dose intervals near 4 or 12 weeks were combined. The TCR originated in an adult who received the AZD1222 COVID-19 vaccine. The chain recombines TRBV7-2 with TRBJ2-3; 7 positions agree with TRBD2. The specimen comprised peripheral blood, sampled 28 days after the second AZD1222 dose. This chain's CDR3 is CASSLRLALSTDTQYF. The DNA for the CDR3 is TGTGCCAGCAGCTTAAGACTAGCTCTTAGCACAGATACGCAGTATTTT.